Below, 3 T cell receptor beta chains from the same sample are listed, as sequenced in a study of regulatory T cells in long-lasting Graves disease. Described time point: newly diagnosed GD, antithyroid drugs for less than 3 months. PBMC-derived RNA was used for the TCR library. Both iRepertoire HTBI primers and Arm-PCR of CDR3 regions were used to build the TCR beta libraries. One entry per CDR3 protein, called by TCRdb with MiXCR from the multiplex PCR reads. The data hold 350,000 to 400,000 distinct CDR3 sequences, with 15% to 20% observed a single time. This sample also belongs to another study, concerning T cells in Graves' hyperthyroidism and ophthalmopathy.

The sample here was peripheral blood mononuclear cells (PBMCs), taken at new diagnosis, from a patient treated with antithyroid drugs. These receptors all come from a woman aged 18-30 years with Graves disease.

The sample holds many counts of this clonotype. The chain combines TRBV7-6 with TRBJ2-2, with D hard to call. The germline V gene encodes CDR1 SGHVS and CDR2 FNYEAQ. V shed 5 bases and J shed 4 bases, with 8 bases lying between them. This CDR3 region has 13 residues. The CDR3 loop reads CASSRLGTGELFF. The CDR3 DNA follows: TGTGCCAGCAGCCGGTTGGGCACCGGGGAGCTGTTTTTT.

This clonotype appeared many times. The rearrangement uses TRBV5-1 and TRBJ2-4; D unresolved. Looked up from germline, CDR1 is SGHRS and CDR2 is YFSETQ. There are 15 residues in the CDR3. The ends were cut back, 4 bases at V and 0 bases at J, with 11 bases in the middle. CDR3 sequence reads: CASSGRDPAKNIQYF. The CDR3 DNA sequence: TGCGCCAGCAGCGGAAGAGACCCAGCCAAAAACATTCAGTACTTC. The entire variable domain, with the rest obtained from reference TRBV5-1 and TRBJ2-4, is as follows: KAGVTQTPRYLIKTRGQQVTLSCSPISGHRSVSWYQQTPGQGLQFLFEYFSETQRNKGNFPGRFSGRQFSNSRSEMNVSTLELGDSALYLCASSGRDPAKNIQYFGAGTRLSVL.

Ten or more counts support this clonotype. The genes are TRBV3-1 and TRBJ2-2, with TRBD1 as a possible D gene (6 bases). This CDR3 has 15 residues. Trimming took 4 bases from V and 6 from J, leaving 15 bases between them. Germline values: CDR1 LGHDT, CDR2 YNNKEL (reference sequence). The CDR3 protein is CASSPYRTAPGELFF. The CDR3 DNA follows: TGTGCCAGCAGCCCATACAGGACAGCTCCCGGGGAGCTGTTTTTT. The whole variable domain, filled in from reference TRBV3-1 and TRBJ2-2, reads DTAVSQTPKYLVTQMGNDKSIKCEQNLGHDTMYWYKQDSKKFLKIMFSYNNKELIINETVPNRFSPKSPDKAHLNLHINSLELGDSAVYFCASSPYRTAPGELFFGEGSRLTVL.